This T cell receptor beta chain was sequenced for a study of regulatory T cells in long-lasting Graves disease. General study findings and limits: Persistent disease preferred TRBV28, TRBJ1-2 and TRBJ2-5; new disease, TRBV20-1 and TRBJ2-1. Thyroid tissue went unstudied; only peripheral blood was examined.

As for this clonotype: Antigen: not known.

CDR3-region Arm-PCR and iRepertoire HTBI primers produced the TCR beta libraries. TCRdb reprocessed the multiplex PCR reads with MiXCR, giving one entry per CDR3 protein. The table records hundreds of thousands of distinct CDR3 sequences, 25% to 35% of them present only once. Time point described: persistent/refractory GD, antithyroid drugs over 5 years with positive TRAb. The TCR library was made from RNA extracted from PBMCs. The CDR3 totals 15 residues. V was clipped by 0 bases and J by 0 bases, with 7 bases between them. Germline-derived CDR1 and CDR2 are SGDLS and YYNGEE. The clonotype originates from a female donor with Graves disease. The specimen comprised peripheral blood mononuclear cells (PBMCs), sampled when the disease was refractory, from a patient treated with antithyroid drugs. The rearrangement joins TRBV9 to TRBJ2-1; D may be TRBD2 (5 bases). The CDR3 DNA reads TGTGCCAGCAGCGTAGCCGCGGGCTCCTACAATGAGCAGTTCTTC. Residues: CASSVAAGSYNEQFF.